This T cell receptor (beta chain) is from a study of regulatory T cells in long-lasting Graves disease. Documented time point: newly diagnosed GD, antithyroid drugs for less than 3 months. Generation of the TCR library employed RNA extracted from PBMCs. The V end was cut by 5 bases, the J end by 0 bases, with 10 bases between. From germline, CDR1 is GTSNPN and CDR2 SVGIG (reference sequence). The CDR3 totals 13 residues. Findings of the study overall: What was studied was peripheral blood only, and not thyroid tissue.

Both iRepertoire HTBI primers and Arm-PCR of CDR3 regions were used to build the TCR beta libraries. TCRdb independently ran MiXCR on the multiplex PCR reads; one entry per CDR3 protein. The sample lists 420,000 or so distinct CDR3 sequences; around 15% were seen once. As for this clonotype: What it binds is unknown.

These data are also associated with another study on T cells in Graves' hyperthyroidism and ophthalmopathy.

The material was peripheral blood mononuclear cells (PBMCs), obtained at new diagnosis, from a patient treated with antithyroid drugs. This sequence joins TRBV30 and TRBJ1-1, with D unresolved. This clonotype was sampled from a woman aged 18-35 years with Graves disease. CDR3 in amino acids: CAWGQEMNTEAFF. The CDR3, as DNA: TGTGCCTGGGGGCAAGAGATGAACACTGAAGCTTTCTTT.